One sample yielded the 19 T cell receptor beta chains listed below, sequenced in a study of T cells in Graves' hyperthyroidism and ophthalmopathy. TCR beta CDR3 region amplification was performed from RNA transcripts. With the HTBI primer set, the TCR CDR3 went through a first round of RT-PCR. TCRdb passed the multiplex PCR reads through MiXCR, listing each CDR3 protein once. The repertoire holds a few hundred thousand distinct CDR3 sequences, with roughly 18% as singletons. The specimen sequenced was blood. The source of these receptors is a woman in her thirties or forties with Graves' ophthalmopathy.

This clonotype was counted many times. The CDR3 sequence: CASSRTRQGNTDTQYF. CDR3 sequence (DNA): TGTGCCAGCAGTCGTACTCGACAGGGGAACACAGATACGCAGTATTTT. The chain links TRBV6-4 to TRBJ2-3, with TRBD1 matching over 8 bases. Germline V gene sequence: CDR1 MRHNA, CDR2 SNTAGT. Losses at the gene ends were 5 bases for V and 2 bases for J; bases not matched to a gene: 9. The CDR3 is 16 amino acids.

This clonotype was seen at least ten times. This chain uses TRBV20-1 with TRBJ2-5, with TRBD2 matching 14 bases. V lost 4 bases and J lost 5; bases outside the gene matches: 9. CDR1 is DFQATT and CDR2 is SNEGSKA in the germline V gene (reference sequence). CDR3 size: 16 residues. CDR3 loop: CSATRTSGRFGETQYF. CDR3 DNA sequence: TGCAGTGCTACCCGGACTAGCGGGAGGTTTGGGGAGACCCAGTACTTC.

This clonotype was seen at least ten times. The J gene is TRBJ1-1, the V gene TRBV6-1, with D possibly being TRBD1 (5 bases). The CDR3 extends over 12 amino acids. V gave up 8 bases and J gave up 6 bases, with 13 bases separating them. Per the germline V gene, CDR1 is MNHNS and CDR2 is SASEGT. The CDR3 reads CASVVTGAEAFF. As DNA, the CDR3 is TGTGCCAGCGTCGTTACGGGGGCTGAAGCTTTCTTT.

This clonotype appeared many times. The V call is TRBV7-9, the J call TRBJ2-7; TRBD2 matches 7 bases. Trimming cost V 6 bases and J 0 bases; bases outside gene matches: 2. Germline values: CDR1 SEHNR, CDR2 FQNEAQ (reference sequence). The CDR3 extends over 13 amino acids. CDR3 nucleotide sequence: TGTGCCAGCAGGGGGGGGAGCTCCTACGAGCAGTACTTC. Protein product: CASRGGSSYEQYF.

This clonotype was observed many times. The CDR3 spells CAVATGPYEQYF. DNA of the CDR3: TGTGCCGTAGCCACTGGACCCTACGAGCAGTACTTC. This chain links TRBV30 with TRBJ2-7, with D unresolved. The CDR3 is made up of 12 amino acids. Trimming pared 8 bases from V and 2 bases from J, leaving 13 bases between. From germline, CDR1 is GTSNPN and CDR2 SVGIG (reference sequence). The full variable domain, rest sourced from reference TRBV30 and TRBJ2-7, is SQTIHQWPATLVQPVGSPLSLECTVEGTSNPNLYWYRQAAGRGLQLLFYSVGIGQISSEVPQNLSASRPQDRQFILSSKKLLLSDSGFYLCAVATGPYEQYFGPGTRLTVT.

The rearrangement joins TRBV6-2 or TRBV6-3 to TRBJ2-7, with TRBD2 matching over 14 bases. CDR1 and CDR2 (germline): MNHEY, SVGEGT. V shed 6 bases, J shed 5 bases, and the junction held 9 bases outside the gene matches. The CDR3 consists of 16 residues. The CDR3 DNA reads as TGTGCCAGCAGCCAAGGGACTAGCGGGAGTTTCAACGAGCAGTACTTC. It translates to CASSQGTSGSFNEQYF.

This clonotype occurred a few times. This chain links TRBV13 with TRBJ2-6; 8 positions match TRBD1. J lost 2 bases, V lost 5 bases, and 5 bases had no gene match. The CDR3 covers 16 residues. Germline CDR1 reads PRHDT; CDR2 reads FYEKMQ (reference sequence). CDR3 residues: CASSTQTGAGANVLTF. As DNA, the CDR3 is TGTGCCAGCAGCACCCAGACAGGGGCTGGGGCCAACGTCCTGACTTTC.

This clonotype occurred many times. V usage is TRBV2 and J usage is TRBJ1-5; 7 bases are shared with TRBD1. This CDR3 region has 14 residues. Trimming at V came to 8 bases and at J to 3 bases, leaving 7 bases not matched to a gene. Germline V CDR1 and CDR2: SNHLY, FYNNEI. The CDR3 DNA sequence: TGTGCCAGCGTTGCAGGACAGGCCAATCAGCCCCAGCATTTT. Amino acid sequence: CASVAGQANQPQHF. The full variable domain, rest sourced from reference TRBV2 and TRBJ1-5, is EPEVTQTPSHQVTQMGQEVILRCVPISNHLYFYWYRQILGQKVEFLVSFYNNEISEKSEIFDDQFSVERPDGSNFTLKIRSTKLEDSAMYFCASVAGQANQPQHFGDGTRLSIL.

This clonotype was observed many times. The genes are TRBV6-1 and TRBJ2-5; D is possibly TRBD2 (7 bases). CDR3 length: 14 residues. V was trimmed by 8 bases and J by 1 base, leaving 14 bases between them. Per germline, CDR1 MNHNS and CDR2 SASEGT. CDR3 sequence (DNA): TGTGCCAGCGCAGGGGACTACTCCCAAGAGACCCAGTACTTC. Protein product: CASAGDYSQETQYF.

This clonotype was counted ten times or more. A read error may explain this, as a much larger clone is one base away. The J gene is TRBJ1-5, the V gene TRBV12-3 or TRBV12-4, with a weak D call TRBD1 (5 bases). The CDR3 extends over 13 amino acids. Here the CDR3 DNA reads TGTGCCAGCAGTGTATGGGGGAATCTGCCCCAGCATTTT. Encoded protein: CASSVWGNLPQHF.

This clonotype was counted only a few times. This could be a read error, since a much larger clone is one nucleotide away. The V call is TRBV7-2, the J call TRBJ2-7, with 7 bases matching TRBD1. CDR1 is SGHTA and CDR2 is FQGNSA in the germline V gene. CDR3 size: 14 residues. CDR3 protein: CASRQDRVVEEQCF. CDR3 nucleotides: TGTGCCAGCCGACAAGACAGGGTCGTTGAAGAGCAGTGCTTC.

This clonotype was picked up many times. This chain joins TRBV19 and TRBJ1-6; 7 bases are a match to TRBD1. V dropped 0 bases and J dropped 8; count of bases not matched to a gene: 7. This CDR3 has 16 amino acids. Germline loops: CDR1 LNHDA, CDR2 SQIVND (reference sequence). The CDR3 coding sequence is TGTGCCAGTAGTATAGATCGAGCAACAGGGGATTCACCCCTCCACTTT. Translating it yields CASSIDRATGDSPLHF.

This rearrangement joins TRBV11-2 to TRBJ2-7; 11 bases agree with TRBD1. Germline V gives CDR1 SGHAT, CDR2 FQNNGV. Unmatched junction bases numbered 16, after V lost 4 bases and J lost 5 bases. The CDR3 consists of 18 residues. The CDR3: CASSSHHLGQGAIDEQYF. DNA for the CDR3: TGTGCCAGCAGCTCCCACCACCTCGGACAGGGGGCGATAGACGAGCAGTACTTC.

This clonotype was seen many times. The CDR3 DNA sequence: TGCGCCAGCAGCTTGGCCTGGGCGGGAGGGCCCAAAAACATTCAGTACTTC. Translation: CASSLAWAGGPKNIQYF. The chain has TRBV5-1 and TRBJ2-4; 9 bases are a match to TRBD2. The V segment lost 0 bases and the J segment 2 bases; nucleotides outside the gene matches: 6. Germline CDR1 reads SGHRS; CDR2 reads YFSETQ. This CDR3 has 17 residues. The full variable domain, rest sourced from reference TRBV5-1 and TRBJ2-4, is KAGVTQTPRYLIKTRGQQVTLSCSPISGHRSVSWYQQTPGQGLQFLFEYFSETQRNKGNFPGRFSGRQFSNSRSEMNVSTLELGDSALYLCASSLAWAGGPKNIQYFGAGTRLSVL.

Note on this clonotype: An end of the junction does not agree with germline; a read error may underlie this. The J gene is TRBJ2-7, the V gene TRBV6-2 or TRBV6-3; D call uncertain. The CDR3 runs to 13 residues. Germline V gene data show CDR1 as MNHEY and CDR2 as SVGEGT. The CDR3 is CAGSLVNGNKQYF. The CDR3 DNA sequence: TGTGCCGGCAGTTTGGTAAACGGTAACAAGCAGTACTTC.

This clonotype was detected ten times or more. The chain carries TRBV2 and TRBJ1-5; no reliable D call. The V and J ends lost 6 bases and 2 bases respectively, with 14 bases between them. The CDR3 is 15 residues long. Germline V gene sequence: CDR1 SNHLY, CDR2 FYNNEI. CDR3 in amino acids: CASSARRSGNQPQHF. CDR3 DNA sequence: TGTGCCAGCAGCGCAAGGCGTTCCGGCAATCAGCCCCAGCATTTT.

Many counts were recorded for this clonotype. The chain carries TRBV11-2 and TRBJ1-5, with no clear D. Deletions cut 0 bases from V and 2 bases from J, with 8 bases between. CDR3 length: 15 residues. Germline assignment: CDR1 SGHAT and CDR2 FQNNGV. The CDR3 protein is CASSLDMRGNQPQHF. CDR3 nucleotide sequence: TGTGCCAGCAGCTTAGACATGAGGGGCAATCAGCCCCAGCATTTT.

This clonotype was counted ten times or more. The chain links TRBV12-5 to TRBJ1-2; D uncertain. The V end was cut by 3 bases, the J end by 8 bases, with 10 bases between. Germline CDR1 reads LGHNT; CDR2 reads FRNRAP. The CDR3 runs 12 residues. For the CDR3, the DNA is TGTGCTAGTGGTTTCCCCTTCGGCGGCTACACCTTC. This encodes CASGFPFGGYTF.

Many counts were recorded for this clonotype. The chain joins TRBV10-3 to TRBJ1-1; D unresolved. The CDR3 has 13 amino acids. In germline, CDR1 is ENHRY, CDR2 SYGVKD. The germline V and J ends were trimmed by 3 bases and 6 bases, with 11 bases remaining between them. The CDR3 here is CAISDGWRPEAFF. CDR3 in DNA: TGTGCCATCAGTGACGGCTGGAGGCCTGAAGCTTTCTTT.